This T cell receptor beta chain was sequenced for a study of cytomegalovirus exposure and HLA in healthy donors. As to this clone: Its antigen is undetermined.

All the people who gave samples were healthy bone marrow donors. The CDR3 sequence is 15 residues long. The V gene's germline CDR1 is MDHEN and CDR2 SYDVKM. The V segment lost 3 bases and the J segment 5 bases; nucleotides outside the gene matches: 8. A multiplex PCR was run with 60 Vbeta primers and 13 Jbeta primers. TCRdb's table, derived via immunoSEQ multiplex PCR, lists solely in-frame clones and lacks some. The sample lists around 200,000 clones; about four fifths were seen once. General study results and limits: The study found most TCR sequences rare, yet found some public TCRs in many donors. In vitro testing confirmed a few CMV-associated chains as specific for CMV antigens. It was reportedly the case that the classifier diagnosed cytomegalovirus status with high specificity and sensitivity.

The chain is built from TRBV28 and TRBJ2-5, with 8 bases aligning to TRBD2. Sequenced material: PBMCs. The TCR sequence derives from a man aged 25-40 years in good health and CMV-seropositive. CDR3 protein: CASSFRAGVGETQYF. The CDR3 nucleotides read TGTGCCAGCAGTTTTCGAGCGGGAGTTGGTGAGACCCAGTACTTC.